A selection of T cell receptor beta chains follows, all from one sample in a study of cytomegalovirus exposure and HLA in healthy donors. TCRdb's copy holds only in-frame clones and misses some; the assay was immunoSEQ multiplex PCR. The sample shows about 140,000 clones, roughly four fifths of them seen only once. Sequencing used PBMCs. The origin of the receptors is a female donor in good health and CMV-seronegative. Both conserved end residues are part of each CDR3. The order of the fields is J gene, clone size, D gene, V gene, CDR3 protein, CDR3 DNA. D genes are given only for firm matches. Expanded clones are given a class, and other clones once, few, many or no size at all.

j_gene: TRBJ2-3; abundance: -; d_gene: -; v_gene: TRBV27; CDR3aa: CASSPYTGARGTDTQYF; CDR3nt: TGTGCCAGCAGTCCCTACACAGGAGCCCGGGGCACAGATACGCAGTATTTT
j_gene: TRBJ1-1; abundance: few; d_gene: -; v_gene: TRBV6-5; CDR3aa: CASSDSSNTEAFF; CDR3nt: TGTGCCAGCAGCGACAGCTCAAACACTGAAGCTTTCTTT
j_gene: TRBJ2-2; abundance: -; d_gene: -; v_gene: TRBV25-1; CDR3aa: CASSEAGGDRGNTGELFF; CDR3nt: TGTGCCAGCAGTGAGGCGGGGGGGGACAGGGGAAACACCGGGGAGCTGTTTTTT
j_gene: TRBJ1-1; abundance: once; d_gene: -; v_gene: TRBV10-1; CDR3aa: CASSEILRRDTEAFF; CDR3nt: TGCGCCAGCAGTGAGATTTTGAGGCGGGACACTGAAGCTTTCTTT
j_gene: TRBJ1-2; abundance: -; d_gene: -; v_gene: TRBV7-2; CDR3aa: CASSREGRGRYGYTF; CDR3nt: TGTGCCAGCAGCCGAGAGGGGCGGGGGCGATATGGCTACACCTTC
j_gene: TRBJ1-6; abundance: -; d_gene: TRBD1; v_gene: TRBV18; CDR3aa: CASSPPRTGESPLHF; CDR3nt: TGTGCCAGCTCACCACCGAGGACAGGGGAGTCACCCCTCCACTTT
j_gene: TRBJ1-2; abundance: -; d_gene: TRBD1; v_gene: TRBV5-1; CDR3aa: CASSRGQGASGYTF; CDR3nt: TGCGCCAGCAGCAGGGGACAGGGGGCGTCTGGCTACACCTTC
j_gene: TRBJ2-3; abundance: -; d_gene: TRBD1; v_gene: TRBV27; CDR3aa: CASSSGGRMTRDTQYF; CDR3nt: TGTGCCAGCAGTTCAGGGGGCCGAATGACTAGAGATACGCAGTATTTT
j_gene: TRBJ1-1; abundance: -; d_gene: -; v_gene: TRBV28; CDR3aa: CASRLNGDSLNTEAFF; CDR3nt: TGTGCCAGCAGACTAAACGGCGACAGCTTGAACACTGAAGCTTTCTTT
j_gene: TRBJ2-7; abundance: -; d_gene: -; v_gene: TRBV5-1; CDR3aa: CASTRAQGSGEQYF; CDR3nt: TGCGCCAGCACCCGAGCACAGGGTTCCGGCGAGCAGTACTTC
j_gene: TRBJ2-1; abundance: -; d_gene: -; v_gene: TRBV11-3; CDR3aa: CASSLSAGSHEQFF; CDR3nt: TGTGCCAGCAGCTTATCGGCAGGGTCACACGAGCAGTTCTTC
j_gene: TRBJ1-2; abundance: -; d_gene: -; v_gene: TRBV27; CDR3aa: CASSSVRAYGYTF; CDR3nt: TGTGCCAGCAGTTCGGTCAGGGCCTATGGCTACACCTTC
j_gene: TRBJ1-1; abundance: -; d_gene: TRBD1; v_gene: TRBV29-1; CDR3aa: CSVGGQGEYAFF; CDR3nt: TGCAGCGTTGGGGGACAGGGGGAGTACGCTTTCTTT
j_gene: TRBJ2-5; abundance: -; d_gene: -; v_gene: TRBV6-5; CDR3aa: CASSYRGQETQYF; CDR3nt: TGTGCCAGCAGTTACAGGGGCCAAGAGACCCAGTACTTC
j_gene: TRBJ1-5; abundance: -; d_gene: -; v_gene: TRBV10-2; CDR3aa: CASRPLQINQPQHF; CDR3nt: TGCGCCAGCAGGCCCCTACAGATCAATCAGCCCCAGCATTTT
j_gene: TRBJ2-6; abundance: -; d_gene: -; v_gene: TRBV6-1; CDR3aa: CASSEYWQGRHSSGANVLTF; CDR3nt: TGTGCCAGCAGTGAATATTGGCAGGGGAGACACTCCTCTGGGGCCAACGTCCTGACTTTC
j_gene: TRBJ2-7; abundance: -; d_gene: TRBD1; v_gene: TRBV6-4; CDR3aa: CASRYRNGTGGAEQYF; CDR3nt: TGTGCCAGCAGGTACAGAAATGGGACAGGGGGCGCCGAGCAGTACTTC
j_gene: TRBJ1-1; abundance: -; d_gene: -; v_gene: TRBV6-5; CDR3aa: CASSYFYREGTEAFF; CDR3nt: TGTGCCAGCAGTTACTTCTACAGGGAGGGCACTGAAGCTTTCTTT
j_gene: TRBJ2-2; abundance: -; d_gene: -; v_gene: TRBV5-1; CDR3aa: CASSLTGDFTGELFF; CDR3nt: TGCGCCAGCAGCCTGACAGGAGACTTCACCGGGGAGCTGTTTTTT
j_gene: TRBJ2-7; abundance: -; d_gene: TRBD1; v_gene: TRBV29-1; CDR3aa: CSVVVRGRVYEQYF; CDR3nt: TGCAGCGTTGTTGTAAGGGGGCGGGTTTACGAGCAGTACTTC
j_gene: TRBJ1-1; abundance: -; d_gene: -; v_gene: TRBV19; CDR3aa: CASSRRGGINTEAFF; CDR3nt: TGTGCCAGTAGCCGACGTGGAGGGATTAACACTGAAGCTTTCTTT
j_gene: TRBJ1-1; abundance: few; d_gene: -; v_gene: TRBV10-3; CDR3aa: CAISAIMGGLGEAFF; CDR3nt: TGTGCCATCAGCGCGATCATGGGAGGCTTGGGTGAAGCTTTCTTT
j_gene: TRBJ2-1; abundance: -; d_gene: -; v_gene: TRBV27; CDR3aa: CASSQWSGAGHNEQFF; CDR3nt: TGTGCCAGCAGTCAATGGTCAGGGGCGGGCCACAATGAGCAGTTCTTC